This T cell receptor (beta chain) was identified during a study of cytomegalovirus exposure and HLA in healthy donors. A remark on this clone: Its antigen is unidentified.

V was cut by 7 bases and J by 4 bases, with 10 bases left in between. The CDR3 runs 12 residues. Germline CDR1 MDHEN, CDR2 SYDVKM. Primers: 60 Vbeta forward and 13 Jbeta reverse. The data were produced by immunoSEQ multiplex PCR, yet TCRdb's version contains in-frame clones alone and is incomplete. The sample has some 65,000 clones; approximately 71% are singletons. Study-wide results and caveats: Specificity for CMV antigens was confirmed in vitro for three of the CMV-associated chains. Some TCR beta chains (around 180 of them) were listed as cytomegalovirus-associated. The authors later found most CMV-associated TCR beta chains appeared HLA-restricted.

V and J are TRBV28 and TRBJ1-2, with D tentatively TRBD1 (6 bases). The sample consisted of PBMCs. The TCR comes from a man aged 50 to 59 in good health and CMV-seropositive. The CDR3 DNA follows: TGTGCCAGCAAACAGGGATCCTATGGCTACACCTTC. Its translation: CASKQGSYGYTF.